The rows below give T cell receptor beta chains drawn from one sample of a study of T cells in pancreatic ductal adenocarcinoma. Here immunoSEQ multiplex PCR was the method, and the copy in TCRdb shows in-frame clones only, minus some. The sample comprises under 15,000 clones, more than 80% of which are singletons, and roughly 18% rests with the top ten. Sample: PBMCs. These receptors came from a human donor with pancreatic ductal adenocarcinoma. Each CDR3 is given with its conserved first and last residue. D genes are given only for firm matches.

cdr3_aa: CAGSTGTGEYF
d_call: TRBD1
v_call: TRBV23-1
j_call: TRBJ2-3

cdr3_aa: CASSPLGRGLAEETQYF
d_call: TRBD2
v_call: TRBV9
j_call: TRBJ2-5

cdr3_aa: CASRPQGNQPQHF
d_call: NA
v_call: TRBV6-5
j_call: TRBJ1-5

cdr3_aa: CASSERTGAEAFF
d_call: TRBD1
v_call: TRBV6-1
j_call: TRBJ1-1

cdr3_aa: CAIRKGQAGYGYTF
d_call: TRBD1
v_call: TRBV10-3
j_call: TRBJ1-2

cdr3_aa: CAWSGGVPYEQYF
d_call: NA
v_call: TRBV30
j_call: TRBJ2-7

cdr3_aa: CATSRASGGEKLFF
d_call: NA
v_call: TRBV15
j_call: TRBJ1-4

cdr3_aa: CASSLASGLARYEQYF
d_call: TRBD2
v_call: TRBV7-2
j_call: TRBJ2-7

cdr3_aa: CASTHSYGGGTQYF
d_call: NA
v_call: TRBV6-6
j_call: TRBJ2-3

cdr3_aa: CASSVALRGRDQETQYF
d_call: TRBD2
v_call: TRBV9
j_call: TRBJ2-5

cdr3_aa: CASSSGVTYEQYF
d_call: NA
v_call: TRBV19
j_call: TRBJ2-7

cdr3_aa: CSARDPNEQFF
d_call: NA
v_call: TRBV20-1
j_call: TRBJ2-1

cdr3_aa: CASSPTGTTGELFF
d_call: NA
v_call: TRBV19
j_call: TRBJ2-2

cdr3_aa: CASSQGTSGFYEQYF
d_call: TRBD2
v_call: TRBV4-3
j_call: TRBJ2-7

cdr3_aa: CASSPGTGFSYTF
d_call: TRBD1
v_call: TRBV27
j_call: TRBJ1-2

cdr3_aa: CASVAGGADTQYF
d_call: TRBD2
v_call: TRBV12-5
j_call: TRBJ2-3

cdr3_aa: CASSLVSWTGGSAEAFF
d_call: TRBD1
v_call: TRBV13
j_call: TRBJ1-1

cdr3_aa: CASRLTGGGTDTQYF
d_call: TRBD1
v_call: TRBV5-1
j_call: TRBJ2-3

cdr3_aa: CASSQDAQGGYEQYF
d_call: TRBD1
v_call: TRBV4-2
j_call: TRBJ2-7

cdr3_aa: CASSKGGYTSSYNEQFF
d_call: NA
v_call: TRBV2
j_call: TRBJ2-1

cdr3_aa: CATRGEEGGYTF
d_call: NA
v_call: TRBV5-1
j_call: TRBJ1-2

cdr3_aa: CASRRPGGRETQYF
d_call: NA
v_call: TRBV2
j_call: TRBJ2-5

cdr3_aa: CASSRETGRSGEQYF
d_call: TRBD1
v_call: TRBV5-1
j_call: TRBJ2-7

cdr3_aa: CAIRERGQHYEQYF
d_call: NA
v_call: TRBV10-3
j_call: TRBJ2-7

cdr3_aa: CASSLQGSHEQYF
d_call: NA
v_call: TRBV5-4
j_call: TRBJ2-7

cdr3_aa: CASSRLWDQETQYF
d_call: NA
v_call: TRBV11-2
j_call: TRBJ2-5

cdr3_aa: CATSSGLAARYNEQFF
d_call: TRBD2
v_call: TRBV15
j_call: TRBJ2-1

cdr3_aa: CASSLRGVDYGYTF
d_call: NA
v_call: TRBV11-2
j_call: TRBJ1-2

cdr3_aa: CASSLVQNTGELFF
d_call: NA
v_call: TRBV5-8
j_call: TRBJ2-2

cdr3_aa: CASSPPARGPQHF
d_call: NA
v_call: TRBV18
j_call: TRBJ1-5

cdr3_aa: CASSIGTKGRQPQHF
d_call: NA
v_call: TRBV19
j_call: TRBJ1-5

cdr3_aa: CASSSESGAQPQHF
d_call: NA
v_call: TRBV7-8
j_call: TRBJ1-5

cdr3_aa: CASSAFPGAEKLFF
d_call: NA
v_call: TRBV9
j_call: TRBJ1-4

cdr3_aa: CASSPRTALYNEQFF
d_call: NA
v_call: TRBV13
j_call: TRBJ2-1

cdr3_aa: CASSLKGRNTEAFF
d_call: NA
v_call: TRBV27
j_call: TRBJ1-1

cdr3_aa: CASSLAPEKNEQYF
d_call: NA
v_call: TRBV5-1
j_call: TRBJ2-7

cdr3_aa: CASSLDIYEQYF
d_call: NA
v_call: TRBV5-1
j_call: TRBJ2-7

cdr3_aa: CASSQPAVGENGYTF
d_call: NA
v_call: TRBV23-1
j_call: TRBJ1-2

cdr3_aa: CASSPQRAYEQYF
d_call: NA
v_call: TRBV18
j_call: TRBJ2-7

cdr3_aa: CASSLQWTVQETQYF
d_call: NA
v_call: TRBV27
j_call: TRBJ2-5

cdr3_aa: CASSQEQAREQYF
d_call: NA
v_call: TRBV4-2
j_call: TRBJ2-7

cdr3_aa: CASSLDLGSEAFF
d_call: NA
v_call: TRBV5-1
j_call: TRBJ1-1

cdr3_aa: CASSLGQGSEQFF
d_call: TRBD1
v_call: TRBV7-9
j_call: TRBJ2-1

cdr3_aa: CASRGWGRGNTEAFF
d_call: NA
v_call: TRBV27
j_call: TRBJ1-1

cdr3_aa: CASSLVGEKLFF
d_call: NA
v_call: TRBV5-1
j_call: TRBJ1-4

cdr3_aa: CAKSPGKNTEAFF
d_call: NA
v_call: TRBV21-1
j_call: TRBJ1-1

cdr3_aa: CASRQGTGANVLTF
d_call: NA
v_call: TRBV5-1
j_call: TRBJ2-6

cdr3_aa: CASSPNYGYTF
d_call: NA
v_call: TRBV2
j_call: TRBJ1-2

cdr3_aa: CASSPRTPPNTQYF
d_call: NA
v_call: TRBV7-6
j_call: TRBJ2-3

cdr3_aa: CASSPPGPYEQYF
d_call: NA
v_call: TRBV19
j_call: TRBJ2-7

cdr3_aa: CASSKQGAYGYTF
d_call: TRBD1
v_call: TRBV28
j_call: TRBJ1-2

cdr3_aa: CASTSGRAYEQYF
d_call: TRBD2
v_call: TRBV27
j_call: TRBJ2-7

cdr3_aa: CASSLAASGSYEQFF
d_call: TRBD2
v_call: TRBV5-1
j_call: TRBJ2-1

cdr3_aa: CASSAGGAAQYF
d_call: TRBD2
v_call: TRBV9
j_call: TRBJ2-3

cdr3_aa: CASSLPRLVGYNEQFF
d_call: NA
v_call: TRBV5-1
j_call: TRBJ2-1